The 15 T cell receptor beta chains presented below share a single source sample, sequenced in a study of T cells in Graves' hyperthyroidism and ophthalmopathy (dated by TCRdb to about 2019). Library preparation employed multiplex PCR. TCRdb lists the instrument as Illumina HiSeq 2000. TCR beta CDR3 regions were amplified from RNA transcripts. The first round of RT-PCR for the TCR CDR3 was performed with the HTBI primer set and the Qiagen OneStep RT-PCR kit. TCRdb redid the processing of the public reads, applying fastp at Q25 and MiXCR, and retained in-frame beta chains. Identical CDR3 proteins give one entry, which carries the most common genes and DNA. This sample lists 300,000 to 450,000 distinct CDR3 sequences; 13% were detected once. Jointly, the top ten make up less than 25% of the sample. Material: blood. These receptors all stem from a man under 40 with Graves' hyperthyroidism that later progressed to Graves' ophthalmopathy.

This chain links TRBV4-1 with TRBJ2-5; no reliable D call. V was shortened by 1 base and J by 7 bases, with 16 bases between the two germline ends. This CDR3 contains 15 residues. Germline V gives CDR1 MGHRA, CDR2 YSYEKL. CDR3 region: CASSQGDLTGTTQYF. In DNA, the CDR3 is TGCGCCAGCAGCCAAGGAGACCTTACTGGTACGACCCAGTACTTC.

In this sample, this clonotype turned up many times. This CDR3 is CASSQDPGNTIYF. CDR3 DNA: TGTGCCAGCAGCCAAGATCCCGGAAACACCATATATTTT. The gene calls are TRBV3-1 and TRBJ1-3; no clear D. Germline values: CDR1 LGHDT, CDR2 YNNKEL (reference sequence). Trimming pared 0 bases from V and 4 bases from J, leaving 4 bases between. The CDR3 extends over 13 amino acids.

About this clonotype itself: A junction boundary mismatches the germline segment, possibly from a read error. The chain recombines TRBV18 with TRBJ1-5; 8 nucleotides line up with TRBD1. CDR1 is KGHSH, CDR2 LQKENI, per germline. The CDR3 is 15 residues long. The CDR3 region is CASSLTGGGNQSQHF. The CDR3 DNA is TGTGCCAGCTCCCTCACAGGGGGAGGCAATCAGTCCCAGCATTTT.

Points on this clonotype: This may arise from a read error, as a much more abundant clone is one base away. This CDR3 reads CASSLGRLAGQGTQYF. CDR3 coding DNA: TGTGCCAGCAGCTTAGGACGGCTAGCGGGGCAAGGGACCCAGTACTTC. The chain recombines TRBV11-2 with TRBJ2-5; TRBD2 matches 9 bases. The CDR3 sequence is 16 residues long. CDR1 SGHAT and CDR2 FQNNGV come from the germline V gene.

The chain recombines TRBV5-6 with TRBJ2-7; no clear D. The germline gives CDR1 SGHDT, CDR2 YYEEEE. Trimming removed 1 base at V and 1 base at J, with 12 bases between. This CDR3 contains 15 residues. The CDR3 sequence: CASSLTRTKSYEQYF. The CDR3 nucleotides are TGTGCCAGCAGCTTGACCAGGACGAAGTCCTACGAGCAGTACTTC.

In its sample, this clonotype was seen a few times. CDR3 bases: TGCAGTGCTATTCCTAGCCATGGGATGATACGGAACACTGAAGCTTTCTTT. It codes for CSAIPSHGMIRNTEAFF. This chain joins TRBV20-1 and TRBJ1-1; D gene uncertain. Germline lookup yields CDR1 DFQATT and CDR2 SNEGSKA (reference sequence). V was shortened by 4 bases and J by 1 base, with 22 bases between the two germline ends. This CDR3 has 17 residues.

The chain has TRBV7-9 and TRBJ1-6; a possible D gene is TRBD1 (5 bases). Trimming shortened V by 2 bases and J by 7 bases, and 18 bases separated the two germline ends. This CDR3 is built from 17 residues. The germline CDR1 and CDR2 sequences are SEHNR and FQNEAQ (reference sequence). CDR3 sequence reads: CASSLSQGTAFNSPLHF. The CDR3 DNA reads TGTGCCAGCAGCTTATCCCAGGGAACAGCTTTCAATTCACCCCTCCACTTT.

CDR3 DNA: TGTGCCAGCAGCGTGACAGGGGGGACCGGGGAGCTGTTTTTT. As protein: CASSVTGGTGELFF. This chain joins TRBV9 and TRBJ2-2, with 9 bases fitting TRBD1. The CDR3 consists of 14 residues. V shed 2 bases and J 5 bases; nucleotides not matched to a gene: 1. Germline V gives CDR1 SGDLS, CDR2 YYNGEE.

V gene TRBV20-1 combines with J gene TRBJ1-1, with D perhaps matching TRBD1 (5 bases). Germline loops: CDR1 DFQATT, CDR2 SNEGSKA (reference sequence). The CDR3 length is 13 residues. CDR3 residues: CGLSSRENTEAFF. In DNA, the CDR3 is TGCGGTCTTTCGAGCAGGGAGAACACTGAAGCTTTCTTT.

There are a few counts of this clonotype. The rearrangement joins TRBV29-1 to TRBJ2-7; perhaps TRBD1 as D (5 bases). CDR3 size: 13 residues. The germline gives CDR1 SQVTM, CDR2 ANQGSEA. V lost 4 bases and J lost 6, with 16 bases in between. The CDR3 coding sequence is TGCAGCGTTGTAGGCCAGGGCACGGGCGAGCAGTACTTC. Protein product: CSVVGQGTGEQYF.

This clonotype has at least ten counts. The gene calls are TRBV5-8 and TRBJ1-2, with D perhaps TRBD1 (6 bases). The CDR3 covers 15 residues. The ends were cut back, 4 bases at V and 7 bases at J, with 20 bases in the middle. The V gene's germline CDR1 is SGHTS and CDR2 YDEGEE. The CDR3, as DNA: TGTGCCAGCAGCCTCGGGGGGACAACGTTCGGTGGCTACACCTTC. This encodes CASSLGGTTFGGYTF. The entire variable domain, with the rest obtained from reference TRBV5-8 and TRBJ1-2, is as follows: EAGVTQSPTHLIKTRGQQATLRCSPISGHTSVYWYQQALGLGLQFLLWYDEGEERNRGNFPPRFSGRQFPNYSSELNVNALELEDSALYLCASSLGGTTFGGYTFGSGTRLTVV.

This clonotype was picked up many times. The gene calls are TRBV15 and TRBJ2-7, with D uncertain. CDR1 is LNHNV and CDR2 is YYDKDF in the germline V gene (reference sequence). CDR3 length equals 13 residues. V lost 0 bases to trimming and J lost 5 bases, with 8 bases between them. CDR3: CATSRDWTDEQYF. CDR3 nucleotides: TGTGCCACCAGCAGAGATTGGACCGACGAGCAGTACTTC.

This clonotype showed up many times. The rearrangement joins TRBV20-1 to TRBJ2-7; TRBD2 aligns across 7 bases. CDR1 and CDR2 (germline): DFQATT, SNEGSKA (reference sequence). V lost 6 bases to trimming and J lost 3 bases; unmatched junction nucleotides: 8. The CDR3 totals 13 residues. For the CDR3, the DNA is TGCAGTGCCCTAAGAAGCGGGGACTACGAGCAGTACTTC. Its translation is CSALRSGDYEQYF.

This clonotype showed up many times. This chain links TRBV11-3 with TRBJ1-1; D not certain. In germline, CDR1 is SGHNT, CDR2 YENEEA. Trimming took off 8 bases at V and 1 base at J, with 11 bases between the two ends. This CDR3 is 13 amino acids long. The CDR3 loop reads CASSNGENTEAFF. CDR3 DNA: TGTGCCAGCTCAAATGGGGAGAACACTGAAGCTTTCTTT.

This clonotype was seen ten or more times. CDR3 in amino acids: CASRGQGTTEAFF. CDR3 nucleotide sequence: TGTGCCAGCAGGGGACAGGGGACCACTGAAGCTTTCTTT. The chain recombines TRBV28 with TRBJ1-1; 10 bases are shared with TRBD1. V shed 6 bases and J 4 bases; nucleotides not matched to a gene: 2. The CDR3 covers 13 residues. From germline, CDR1 is MDHEN and CDR2 SYDVKM.